The 21 T cell receptor beta chains below come from one sample, sequenced in a study of HIV-infected patients and healthy controls. Reverse transcription used around 500 ng RNA and constant-region primers for alpha and beta. Separate chain-specific third strand synthesis with multiplexing indices produced the alpha and beta libraries. Each CDR3 protein is one row after TCRdb ran MiXCR on the 5' RACE reads. The data show roughly 22,000 distinct CDR3 sequences, roughly 7.9% seen once. All unsorted peripheral T cells were captured because whole blood was used without fractionation. The sequenced sample was blood. These receptors came from an adult in good health.

This clonotype has ten or more counts. The chain recombines TRBV7-9 with TRBJ1-3; D remains unclear. Germline CDR1 SEHNR, CDR2 FQNEAQ (reference sequence). The V end was cut by 5 bases, the J end by 0 bases, with 8 bases between. The length of the CDR3 is 14 residues. For the CDR3, the DNA is TGTGCCAGCAGCGGCGGCCTCTCTGGAAACACCATATATTTT. This encodes CASSGGLSGNTIYF. Looking up the rest from reference TRBV7-9 and TRBJ1-3 gives the full variable domain: DTGVSQNPRHKITKRGQNVTFRCDPISEHNRLYWYRQTLGQGPEFLTYFQNEAQLEKSRLLSDRFSAERPKGSFSTLEIQRTEQGDSAMYLCASSGGLSGNTIYFGEGSWLTVV.

In this sample, this clonotype turned up many times. This sequence joins TRBV2 and TRBJ1-5, with TRBD1 matching over 9 bases. The CDR3 consists of 14 residues. The V gene's germline CDR1 is SNHLY and CDR2 FYNNEI. V lost 7 bases, J lost 5 bases, and 6 bases stayed unmatched. CDR3 loop: CASMKGQGHQPQHF. The CDR3 DNA reads as TGTGCCAGCATGAAAGGACAGGGGCATCAGCCCCAGCATTTT.

This clonotype was counted many times. The chain combines TRBV5-5 with TRBJ2-7, with D hard to call. Trimming stripped 0 bases from V and 7 bases from J, with 11 bases between. The CDR3 loop spans 13 amino acids. Germline-derived CDR1 and CDR2 are SGHKS and YYEKEE (reference sequence). The CDR3 is CASSLDGPEEQYF. The CDR3 DNA sequence: TGTGCCAGCAGCTTGGATGGACCGGAGGAGCAGTACTTC. The variable domain in full, completed from reference TRBV5-5 and TRBJ2-7, reads DAGVTQSPTHLIKTRGQQVTLRCSPISGHKSVSWYQQVLGQGPQFIFQYYEKEERGRGNFPDRFSARQFPNYSSELNVNALLLGDSALYLCASSLDGPEEQYFGPGTRLTVT.

The rearrangement uses TRBV19 and TRBJ2-1; D is possibly TRBD1 or TRBD2 (6 bases each). In germline, CDR1 is LNHDA, CDR2 SQIVND (reference sequence). This CDR3 is 17 amino acids long. Trimming removed 7 bases from V and 0 bases from J, with 19 bases in between. The CDR3 DNA is TGTGCCAGTATCACCCCTGGGGGGCAGAGCTCCTACAATGAGCAGTTCTTC. Amino acid sequence: CASITPGGQSSYNEQFF.

This clonotype was observed at least ten times. The chain joins TRBV7-8 to TRBJ2-3; 7 nucleotides match TRBD1. Trimming took 4 bases from V and 3 from J; bases not matched to a gene: 7. CDR3 length: 15 amino acids. The V gene's germline CDR1 is SGHVS and CDR2 FQNEAQ. CDR3 residues: CASSSQGIETDTQYF. CDR3 nucleotide sequence: TGTGCCAGCAGCTCACAGGGGATTGAGACAGATACGCAGTATTTT.

The sample holds many counts of this clonotype. The chain has TRBV3-1 and TRBJ2-3; 13 bases are a match to TRBD2. Germline trimming cut 4 bases from V and 2 bases from J; bases unmatched to any gene: 6. This CDR3 is 17 amino acids long. Per germline, CDR1 LGHDT and CDR2 YNNKEL (reference sequence). The CDR3 DNA sequence: TGTGCCAGCAGCCCGTGGACTAGCGGGGGCCACACAGATACGCAGTATTTT. As protein: CASSPWTSGGHTDTQYF.

CDR3 residues: CSSGGQGAPYTQYF. CDR3 sequence (DNA): TGCAGCTCCGGAGGACAGGGGGCCCCCTATACGCAGTATTTT. The chain uses TRBV29-1 and TRBJ2-3; 11 nucleotides align to TRBD1. With V trimmed by 8 bases and J by 7 bases, 11 bases remained unmatched. The CDR3 loop spans 14 amino acids. The germline gives CDR1 SQVTM, CDR2 ANQGSEA.

Many counts were recorded for this clonotype. CDR3: CASSLETGPRSEQFF. CDR3 bases: TGTGCCAGCAGCTTAGAGACTGGCCCGCGGAGTGAGCAGTTCTTC. The gene calls are TRBV11-2 and TRBJ2-1; D ambiguous. The V gene lost 0 bases and the J gene lost 9 bases, with 15 bases spanning the gap. This CDR3 is 15 amino acids long. CDR1 is SGHAT, CDR2 FQNNGV, per germline.

In its sample, this clonotype was seen many times. The chain carries TRBV14 and TRBJ1-1, with D unresolved. The CDR3 consists of 13 residues. V was cut by 1 base and J by 1 base, with 4 bases left in between. Germline V gives CDR1 SGHDN, CDR2 FVKESK. Here the CDR3 reads CASSQGSNTEAFF. CDR3 DNA: TGTGCCAGCAGCCAAGGGTCGAACACTGAAGCTTTCTTT.

In this sample, this clonotype turned up many times. CDR3: CASSSGLAGTSTDTQYF. CDR3 sequence (DNA): TGTGCCAGCAGCTCTGGACTAGCGGGGACTAGCACAGATACGCAGTATTTT. The chain recombines TRBV7-2 with TRBJ2-3; 12 nucleotides align to TRBD2. V dropped 4 bases and J dropped 0; count of bases not matched to a gene: 5. Germline V gene sequence: CDR1 SGHTA, CDR2 FQGNSA. CDR3 size: 17 residues.

The table lists this clonotype with many counts. The rearrangement uses TRBV5-4 and TRBJ1-2; D is unresolved. V lost 7 bases and J 1 base, leaving 11 bases between the germline ends. Germline V gives CDR1 SGHNT, CDR2 YYREEE (reference sequence). This CDR3 has 13 residues. The CDR3 reads CASSVTHNYGYTF. CDR3 bases: TGTGCCAGCTCCGTAACCCATAACTATGGCTACACCTTC.

This sequence joins TRBV9 and TRBJ2-7; D may be TRBD1 (6 bases). The CDR3 sequence is 15 residues long. Germline CDR1 reads SGDLS; CDR2 reads YYNGEE. The ends were cut back, 4 bases at V and 0 bases at J, with 14 bases in the middle. The CDR3 region has the DNA TGTGCCAGCAGCAAATCGCCAGGGGTCTCCTACGAGCAGTACTTC. It encodes CASSKSPGVSYEQYF. The whole variable domain, remainder taken from reference TRBV9 and TRBJ2-7, is DSGVTQTPKHLITATGQRVTLRCSPRSGDLSVYWYQQSLDQGLQFLIQYYNGEERAKGNILERFSAQQFPDLHSELNLSSLELGDSALYFCASSKSPGVSYEQYFGPGTRLTVT.

Ten or more counts support this clonotype. The chain has TRBV6-6 and TRBJ2-7; the match to TRBD1 covers 9 bases. The germline V gene has CDR1 MNHNY and CDR2 SVGAGI (reference sequence). J lost 3 bases, V lost 5 bases, and 20 bases had no gene match. The CDR3 extends over 19 amino acids. CDR3 region: CASSTPGWDRDELFYEQYF. CDR3 DNA: TGTGCCAGCAGTACCCCCGGATGGGACAGGGACGAATTATTCTACGAGCAGTACTTC.

The sample holds many counts of this clonotype. This chain uses TRBV28 with TRBJ2-7; 12 bases map to TRBD2. The CDR3 covers 16 residues. The ends lost 4 bases at V and 7 bases at J; junction bases unmatched: 11. Germline V gene data show CDR1 as MDHEN and CDR2 as SYDVKM. The CDR3 is CASSSGLAGPNGEQYF. The CDR3 region has the DNA TGTGCCAGCAGTTCGGGACTAGCGGGCCCAAATGGGGAGCAGTACTTC.

The chain combines TRBV15 with TRBJ2-5, with D maybe TRBD1 (6 bases). Germline V gene lookup returns CDR1 LNHNV and CDR2 YYDKDF (reference sequence). Between the trimmed V and J ends, which lost 2 bases and 13 bases, there was a span of 14 bases. The CDR3 totals 12 residues. This CDR3 is CATSRYSGTPYF. As DNA, the CDR3 is TGTGCCACCAGCAGATATTCCGGGACACCGTACTTC. The full variable domain, its missing parts supplied by reference TRBV15 and TRBJ2-5, is DAMVIQNPRYQVTQFGKPVTLSCSQTLNHNVMYWYQQKSSQAPKLLFHYYDKDFNNEADTPDNFQSRRPNTSFCFLDIRSPGLGDTAMYLCATSRYSGTPYFGPGTRLLVL.

By frequency in the sample, this clonotype is medium-sized. The rearrangement joins TRBV6-2 or TRBV6-3 to TRBJ2-5; TRBD2 matches 7 bases. J lost 1 base, V lost 2 bases, and 4 bases had no gene match. CDR1 and CDR2 (germline): MNHEY, SVGEGT. This CDR3 spans 15 amino acids. The CDR3: CASSYRGGLQETQYF. CDR3 nucleotide sequence: TGTGCCAGCAGTTACCGCGGGGGACTCCAAGAGACCCAGTACTTC.

This clonotype was seen at least ten times. The CDR3 spells CASMVLAGTTEAFF. The CDR3 DNA follows: TGTGCCAGTATGGTGTTGGCAGGGACCACTGAAGCTTTCTTT. This chain links TRBV19 with TRBJ1-1; D possibly corresponds to TRBD1 (5 bases). With 7 bases removed from V and 4 bases from J, the gap between germline ends came to 16 bases. Per the germline V gene, CDR1 is LNHDA and CDR2 is SQIVND (reference sequence). The CDR3 loop spans 14 amino acids.

This sequence joins TRBV5-4 and TRBJ2-7; weak D call: TRBD1 (6 bases). This CDR3 is built from 15 residues. V lost 2 bases, J lost 5 bases, and 17 bases lay in between. Germline V gives CDR1 SGHNT, CDR2 YYREEE (reference sequence). CDR3 sequence reads: CASSLATGNGNEQYF. DNA for the CDR3: TGTGCCAGCAGCTTAGCCACAGGGAATGGAAACGAGCAGTACTTC. The entire variable domain, with the rest obtained from reference TRBV5-4 and TRBJ2-7, is as follows: ETGVTQSPTHLIKTRGQQVTLRCSSQSGHNTVSWYQQALGQGPQFIFQYYREEENGRGNFPPRFSGLQFPNYSSELNVNALELDDSALYLCASSLATGNGNEQYFGPGTRLTVT.

In its sample, this clonotype was seen many times. V gene TRBV5-6 combines with J gene TRBJ1-2, with D unclear. Trimming removed 3 bases from V and 3 bases from J, with 9 bases in between. Germline CDR1 is SGHDT and CDR2 is YYEEEE. This CDR3 comprises 13 residues. CDR3 protein: CASSSSFDYGYTF. The CDR3 DNA reads TGTGCCAGCAGCTCTAGTTTCGACTATGGCTACACCTTC.

This clonotype is classed as medium-sized. The J gene is TRBJ2-7, the V gene TRBV28; D is ambiguous. V lost 2 bases and J 4 bases, leaving 15 bases between the germline ends. CDR3 length: 15 amino acids. Germline V lookup: CDR1 MDHEN, CDR2 SYDVKM. The CDR3 region is CASSLPGPVGYEQYF. As DNA, the CDR3 is TGTGCCAGCAGTTTACCTGGACCTGTCGGGTACGAGCAGTACTTC.

This clonotype has a handful of counts. The V and J genes are TRBV25-1 and TRBJ2-1, with 8 bases aligning to TRBD1. CDR1 is MGHDK, CDR2 SYGVNS, per germline. CDR3 size: 15 residues. V shed 2 bases, J shed 6 bases, and the junction held 6 bases outside the gene matches. CDR3 coding DNA: TGTGCCAGCAGTGAAGGAGGACAGGGACGCAATGAGCAGTTCTTC. This gives the protein CASSEGGQGRNEQFF.